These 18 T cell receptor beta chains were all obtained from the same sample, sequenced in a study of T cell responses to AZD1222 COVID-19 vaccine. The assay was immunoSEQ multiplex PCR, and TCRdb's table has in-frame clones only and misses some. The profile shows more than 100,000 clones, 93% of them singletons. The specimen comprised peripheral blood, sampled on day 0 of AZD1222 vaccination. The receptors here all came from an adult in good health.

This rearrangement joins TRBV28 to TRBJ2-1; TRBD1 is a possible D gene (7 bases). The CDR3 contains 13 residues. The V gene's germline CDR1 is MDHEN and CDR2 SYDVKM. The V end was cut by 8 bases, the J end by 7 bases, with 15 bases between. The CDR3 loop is CASQGGIRNEQFF. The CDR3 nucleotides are TGTGCCAGCCAGGGGGGTATTAGAAATGAGCAGTTCTTC.

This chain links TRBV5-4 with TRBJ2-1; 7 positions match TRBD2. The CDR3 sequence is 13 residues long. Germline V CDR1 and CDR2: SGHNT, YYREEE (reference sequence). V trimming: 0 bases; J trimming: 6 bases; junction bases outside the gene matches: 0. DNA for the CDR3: TGTGCCAGCAGCTTGGGACTAGCCAATGAGCAGTTCTTC. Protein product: CASSLGLANEQFF.

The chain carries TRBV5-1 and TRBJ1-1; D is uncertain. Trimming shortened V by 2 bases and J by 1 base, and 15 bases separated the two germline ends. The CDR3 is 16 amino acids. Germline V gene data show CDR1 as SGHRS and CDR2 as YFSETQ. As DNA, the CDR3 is TGCGCCAGCAGCTTAGGAGGACCGGCGGGGAACACTGAAGCTTTCTTT. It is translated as CASSLGGPAGNTEAFF.

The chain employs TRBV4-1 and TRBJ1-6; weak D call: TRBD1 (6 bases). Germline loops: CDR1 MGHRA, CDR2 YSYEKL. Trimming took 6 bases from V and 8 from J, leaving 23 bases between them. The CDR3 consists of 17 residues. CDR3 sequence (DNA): TGCGCCAGCAGAAACCCTCCTACAGGGACGAAAGATTCACCCCTCCACTTT. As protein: CASRNPPTGTKDSPLHF.

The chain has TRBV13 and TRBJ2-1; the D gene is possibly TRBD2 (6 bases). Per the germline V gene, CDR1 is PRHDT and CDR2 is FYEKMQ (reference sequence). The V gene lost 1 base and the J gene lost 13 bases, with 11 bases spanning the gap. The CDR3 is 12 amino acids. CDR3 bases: TGTGCCAGCAGCTTAGATAGCGGAGGACAGTTCTTC. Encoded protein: CASSLDSGGQFF.

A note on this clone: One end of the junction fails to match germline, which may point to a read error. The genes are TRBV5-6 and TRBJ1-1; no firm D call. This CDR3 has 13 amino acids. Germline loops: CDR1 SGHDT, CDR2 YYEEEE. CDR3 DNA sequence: TGTGCCAGTAGCTGGCCTCGGAACACTGAAGCTTTCTTT. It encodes CASSWPRNTEAFF.

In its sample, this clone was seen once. DNA of the CDR3: TGCAGCTACACAGGGACACTCAACACTGAAGCTTTCTTT. Encoded protein: CSYTGTLNTEAFF. The chain has TRBV29-1 and TRBJ1-1; D might be TRBD1 (6 bases). The germline CDR1 and CDR2 sequences are SQVTM and ANQGSEA. The V end lost 8 bases, the J end lost 2 bases, and 15 bases lay between the germline ends. This CDR3 comprises 13 residues.

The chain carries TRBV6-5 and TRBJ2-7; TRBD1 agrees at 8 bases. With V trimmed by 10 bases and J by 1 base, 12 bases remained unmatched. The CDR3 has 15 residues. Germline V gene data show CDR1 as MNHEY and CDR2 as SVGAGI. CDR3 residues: CATSFLTGASYEQYF. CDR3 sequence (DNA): TGTGCCACCTCCTTTTTGACAGGGGCGTCCTACGAGCAGTACTTC.

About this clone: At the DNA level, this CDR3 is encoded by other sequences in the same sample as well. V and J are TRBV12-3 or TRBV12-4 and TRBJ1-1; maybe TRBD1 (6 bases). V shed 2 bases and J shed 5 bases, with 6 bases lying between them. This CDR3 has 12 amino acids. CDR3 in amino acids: CASSLRGTEAFF. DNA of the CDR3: TGTGCCAGCAGTTTAAGGGGGACTGAAGCTTTCTTT.

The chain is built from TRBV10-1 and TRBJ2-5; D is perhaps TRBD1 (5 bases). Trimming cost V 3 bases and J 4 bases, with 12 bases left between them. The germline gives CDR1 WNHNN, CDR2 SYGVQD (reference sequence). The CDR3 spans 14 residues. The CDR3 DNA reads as TGCGCCAGCAGTGAATCGGGCAGGGTAGAGACCCAGTACTTC. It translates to CASSESGRVETQYF.

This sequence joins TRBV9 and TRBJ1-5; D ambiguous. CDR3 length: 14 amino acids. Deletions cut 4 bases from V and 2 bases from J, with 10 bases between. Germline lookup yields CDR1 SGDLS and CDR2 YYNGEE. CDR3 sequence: CASSPDGGNQPQHF. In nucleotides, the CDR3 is TGTGCCAGCAGCCCCGATGGAGGCAATCAGCCCCAGCATTTT.

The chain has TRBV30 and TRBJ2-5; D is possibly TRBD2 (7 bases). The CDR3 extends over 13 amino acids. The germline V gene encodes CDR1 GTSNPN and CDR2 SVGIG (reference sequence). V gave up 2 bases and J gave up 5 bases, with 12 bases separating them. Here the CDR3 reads CAWSRAGAETQYF. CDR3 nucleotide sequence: TGTGCCTGGAGTCGGGCGGGGGCTGAGACCCAGTACTTC.

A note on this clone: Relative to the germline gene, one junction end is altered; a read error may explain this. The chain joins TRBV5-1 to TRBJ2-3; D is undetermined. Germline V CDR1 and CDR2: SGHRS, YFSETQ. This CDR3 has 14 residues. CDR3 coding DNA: TGCGCCACCAGCCCCTCGAGCAGCACAGATACGCAGTATTTT. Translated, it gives CATSPSSSTDTQYF.

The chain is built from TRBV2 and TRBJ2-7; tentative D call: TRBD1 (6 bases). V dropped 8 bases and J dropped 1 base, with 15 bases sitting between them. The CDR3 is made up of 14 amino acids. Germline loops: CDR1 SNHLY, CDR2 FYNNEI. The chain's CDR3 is CASRFSRGSYEQYF. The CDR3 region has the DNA TGTGCCAGCCGCTTCTCGAGGGGGTCCTACGAGCAGTACTTC. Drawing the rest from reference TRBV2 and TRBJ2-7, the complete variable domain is EPEVTQTPSHQVTQMGQEVILRCVPISNHLYFYWYRQILGQKVEFLVSFYNNEISEKSEIFDDQFSVERPDGSNFTLKIRSTKLEDSAMYFCASRFSRGSYEQYFGPGTRLTVT.

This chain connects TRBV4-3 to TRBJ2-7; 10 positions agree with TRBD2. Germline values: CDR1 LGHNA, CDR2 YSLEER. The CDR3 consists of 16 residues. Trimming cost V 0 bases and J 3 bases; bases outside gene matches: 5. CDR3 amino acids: CASSQDASGSSYEQYF. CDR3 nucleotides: TGCGCCAGCAGCCAAGATGCTAGCGGGAGTAGCTACGAGCAGTACTTC.

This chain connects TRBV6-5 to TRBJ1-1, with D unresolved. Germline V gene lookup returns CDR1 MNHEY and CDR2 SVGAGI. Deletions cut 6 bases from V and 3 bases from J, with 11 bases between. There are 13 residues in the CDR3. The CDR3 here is CASRVREYTEAFF. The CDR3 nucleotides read TGTGCCAGCAGGGTACGGGAATACACTGAAGCTTTCTTT.

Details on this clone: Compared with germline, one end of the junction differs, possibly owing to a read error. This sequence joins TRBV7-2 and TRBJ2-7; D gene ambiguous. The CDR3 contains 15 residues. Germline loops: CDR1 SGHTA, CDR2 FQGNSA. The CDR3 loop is CASRFKGTFSYEQYF. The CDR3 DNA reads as TGTGCCAGCCGCTTTAAGGGAACCTTCTCCTACGAGCAGTACTTC.

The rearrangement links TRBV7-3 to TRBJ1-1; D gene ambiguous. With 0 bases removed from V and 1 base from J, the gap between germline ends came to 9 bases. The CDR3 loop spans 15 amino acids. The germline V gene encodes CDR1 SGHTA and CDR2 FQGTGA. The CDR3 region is CASSLTGPRNTEAFF. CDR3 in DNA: TGTGCCAGCAGCTTAACCGGCCCCAGGAACACTGAAGCTTTCTTT. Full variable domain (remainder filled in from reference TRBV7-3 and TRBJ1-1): GAGVSQTPSNKVTEKGKYVELRCDPISGHTALYWYRQSLGQGPEFLIYFQGTGAADDSGLPNDRFFAVRPEGSVSTLKIQRTERGDSAVYLCASSLTGPRNTEAFFGQGTRLTVV.